This TCR beta chain was profiled in a study of human T cells and chemical hapten exposure (dated by TCRdb to the early 2020s). About the study as a whole: The libraries were sequenced as a pool, and the TCR yield per sample differed mostly because of small variations in library volumes within the pool. Both TCR alpha and TCR beta chains were sequenced from each blood RNA sample. This study followed changes in the peripheral blood TCR repertoire in vivo during primary and secondary sensitization of alopecia patients to the hapten diphenylcyclopropenone (DPC).

CDR1 and CDR2, looked up from the germline V gene, are MNHEY and SVGEGT. Spanning cysteine to phenylalanine, the CDR3 consists of 15 amino acids. The kept DNA is CDR3 alone, 45 bases in frame from the first base. Trimming at the junction amounts to 5 bases on V and 4 bases on J, and the germline ends lie 12 bases apart. Unfractionated whole blood was collected in Tempus Blood RNA tubes, and total RNA was extracted from that blood. Five healthy volunteers served as TCR sequencing controls and were bled at day 0, 2 weeks and 6 weeks. What the work shows at the level of the full study, not this receptor alone: DPC sensitization did not change how many TCRs were above 1 in 1000 frequency, and no evidence was found of alterations in global repertoire structure. Repeated subsampling changed both the strength of the expansion versus patch-test correlation and the threshold at which the correlation became significant.

The method was 5' RACE. Sequenced on an Illumina MiSeq. During library preparation, unique molecular identifiers were attached to individual cDNA molecules so that TCRs could be counted in a quantitative, reproducible way. In the original analysis: The median number of TCRs per sample was roughly 94,000, ranging from roughly 23,224 to 690,600. V, J and CDR3 annotation of the TCR reads was performed with the Decombinator software suite. To make PS versus PT1 abundance plots, every sample was subsampled to the same number of TCRs (28,000). TCRs were defined as expanded if absent before sensitization and observed at least eight times at the 2-week time point. TCRdb handled the public reads itself, with Q25 trimming in fastp and clone calling in MiXCR, and kept productive beta chains. CDR3 protein sequences are deduplicated, and each keeps its most common genes and DNA. TCRdb, rather than the study authors, made the V and J calls. The sample contains about 140,000 distinct CDR3 sequences, approximately 4% of them found a single time. Clones ranked in the top ten supply 1.2% to 1.5% of the sample.

This clonotype has ten or more counts. Its antigen is not yet known. No base qualities exist here, and no much larger clone lies one base off it. The TCR originated in a female donor in good health. Recombination linked TRBV6-2 or TRBV6-3 to TRBJ2-6; a confident D gene designation cannot be given. DNA sequence: TGTGCCAGCAGTCACCAGTTGGACGGGGCCAACGTCCTGACTTTC. This codes for CASSHQLDGANVLTF.